This T cell receptor (beta chain) originates from a study of blood T cell repertoires in COVID-19. Whole-study context: Samples of COVID-19 (acute and convalescent) were obtained from the United States, Italy and Spain.

Germline V lookup: CDR1 SEHNR, CDR2 FQNEAQ (reference sequence). There are 15 residues in the CDR3. Trimming removed 4 bases from V and 9 bases from J, with 16 bases in between. Under the authors' procedure: Using reference gene primer amplification, nucleated cell counts were estimated. Profiling relied on immunoSEQ multiplex PCR, and the TCRdb table lists in-frame clones only, not all of them. V and J calls and clone size come straight from that table; D and trimming were deduced from the DNA. The sample has 230,000 or so clones; around 91% are singletons. The chain recombines TRBV7-9 with TRBJ1-6; weak D call: TRBD1 (6 bases). The sequenced material came from peripheral blood. The receptor's source is a woman aged 55-70 years with COVID-19, enrolled during active disease. CDR3 loop: CASSYTGYLGSPLHF. CDR3 bases: TGTGCCAGCAGCTATACAGGGTATTTAGGTTCACCCCTCCACTTT.